This TCR beta chain originates from a study of Ad26.COV2.S vaccination and SARS-CoV-2 variants. Study information: Ad26.COV2.S given intramuscularly, once or twice 56 days apart.

The germline V gene encodes CDR1 SGHDN and CDR2 FVKESK. The trim removed 10 bases at V and 1 base at J, leaving 4 bases unmatched. The CDR3 runs to 13 residues. The assay was immunoSEQ multiplex PCR, and TCRdb's table has in-frame clones only and misses some. The data contain some 640,000 clones, around 92% of them seen just once; the ten biggest clones take up approximately 1.5%. Specified treatment: around 19 received Ad26.COV2.S at low or high dose, single or two shots; about five received placebo; per-sample allocation not given. The samples were gathered on day 63 after the first injection of vaccine or placebo.

The TCR comes from a person between 18 and 65 years old who received the Ad26.COV2.S COVID-19 vaccine or a placebo. The chain is built from TRBV14 and TRBJ2-4; 7 nucleotides match TRBD1. The sequences come from peripheral blood, collected in a trial of Ad26.COV2.S vaccine versus placebo. CDR3 sequence (DNA): TGTGCCACCTCCAGGGGGGCCAAAAACATTCAGTACTTC. Its protein product is CATSRGAKNIQYF.